This TCR beta chain was identified during a study of T cell repertoires in cytomegalovirus infection. At the level of the study: Public TCR beta signatures provided an indication of both CMV infection and a matching HLA type.

The CDR3 is 14 residues long. The germline V gene encodes CDR1 MGHRA and CDR2 YSYEKL. Between the trimmed V and J ends, which lost 2 bases and 1 base, there was a span of 8 bases. This clonotype has only a few counts. In TCRdb, the reads were re-called with MiXCR into one record per CDR3 protein. The data hold almost 550,000 distinct CDR3 sequences, with about 15% observed a single time. Sample: CD8+ T cells from PBMCs. This clonotype originated in a human donor in good health (CMV status not recorded). Some clones in this sample may be carry-over from other donors' samples. The chain is built from TRBV4-1 and TRBJ1-1; D might be TRBD1 (5 bases). Here the CDR3 reads CASSQSQGNTEAFF. The CDR3 DNA reads TGCGCCAGCAGCCAAAGCCAGGGGAACACTGAAGCTTTCTTT.